This entry features one T cell receptor (beta chain) sequence. Its antigen is undetermined. This sample is part of a study of shared clonotypes between healthy human individuals. Regarding the study as a whole: On the whole, naive subsets had larger estimated richness than memory subsets had.

Trimming took off 3 bases at V and 9 bases at J, with 13 bases between the two ends. The germline gives CDR1 SGHKS, CDR2 YYEKEE (reference sequence). The CDR3 contains 14 residues. The method was immunoSEQ multiplex PCR; TCRdb's version includes in-frame clones alone and lacks a portion of them. The sample lists about 1 million clones; 65% to 75% were seen once. The chain couples TRBV5-5 to TRBJ1-6; D is possibly TRBD1 (6 bases). The sequenced material came from memory CD4+ T cells sorted from blood. Subset of the sample: CD45RA-negative fraction. This TCR derives from a young man in good health. The CDR3 here is CASSSTSGVSPLHF. CDR3 DNA sequence: TGTGCCAGCAGCTCGACCTCAGGGGTTTCACCCCTCCACTTT.